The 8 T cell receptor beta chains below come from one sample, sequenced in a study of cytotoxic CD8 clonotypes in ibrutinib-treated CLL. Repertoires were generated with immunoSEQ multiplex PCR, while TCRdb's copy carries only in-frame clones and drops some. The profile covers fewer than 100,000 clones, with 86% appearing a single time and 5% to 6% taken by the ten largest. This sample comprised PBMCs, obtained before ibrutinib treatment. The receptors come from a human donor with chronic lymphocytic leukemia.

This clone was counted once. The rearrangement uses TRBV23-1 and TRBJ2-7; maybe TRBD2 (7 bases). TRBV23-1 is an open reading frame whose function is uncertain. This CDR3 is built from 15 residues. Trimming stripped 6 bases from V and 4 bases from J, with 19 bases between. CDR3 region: CASSQAGQNKYEQYF. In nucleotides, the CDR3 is TGCGCCAGCAGCCAAGCGGGACAAAATAAATACGAGCAGTACTTC.

CDR3 sequence (DNA): TGCAGCGTTGATGGGGGGCTAGCGGGATTTGCAAACAATGAGCAGTTCTTC. Its translation is CSVDGGLAGFANNEQFF. This chain links TRBV29-1 with TRBJ2-1; the match to TRBD2 covers 9 bases. CDR1 is SQVTM and CDR2 is ANQGSEA in the germline V gene. V shed 3 bases and J 5 bases; nucleotides not matched to a gene: 14. This CDR3 spans 17 amino acids.

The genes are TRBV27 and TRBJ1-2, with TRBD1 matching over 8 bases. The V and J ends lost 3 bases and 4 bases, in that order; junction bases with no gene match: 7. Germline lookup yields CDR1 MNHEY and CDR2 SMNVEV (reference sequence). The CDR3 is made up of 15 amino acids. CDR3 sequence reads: CASSLAQGAGYGYTF. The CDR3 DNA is TGTGCCAGCAGTTTGGCTCAGGGGGCTGGCTATGGCTACACCTTC.

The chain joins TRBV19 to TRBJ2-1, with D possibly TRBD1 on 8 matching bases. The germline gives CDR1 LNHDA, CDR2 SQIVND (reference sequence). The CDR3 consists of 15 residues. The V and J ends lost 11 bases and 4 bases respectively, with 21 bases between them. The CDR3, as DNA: TGTGCCGCATCAACAGGGGGAGGGGTATACAATGAGCAGTTCTTC. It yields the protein CAASTGGGVYNEQFF. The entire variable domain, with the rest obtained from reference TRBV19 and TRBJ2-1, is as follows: DGGITQSPKYLFRKEGQNVTLSCEQNLNHDAMYWYRQDPGQGLRLIYYSQIVNDFQKGDIAEGYSVSREKKESFPLTVTSAQKNPTAFYLCAASTGGGVYNEQFFGPGTRLTVL.

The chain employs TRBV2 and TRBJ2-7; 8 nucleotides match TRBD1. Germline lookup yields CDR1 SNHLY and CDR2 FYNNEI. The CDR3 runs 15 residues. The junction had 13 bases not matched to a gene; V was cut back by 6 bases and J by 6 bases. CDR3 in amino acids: CASSRNGQGAIEQYF. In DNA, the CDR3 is TGTGCCAGCAGCCGTAATGGGCAGGGGGCTATCGAGCAGTACTTC.

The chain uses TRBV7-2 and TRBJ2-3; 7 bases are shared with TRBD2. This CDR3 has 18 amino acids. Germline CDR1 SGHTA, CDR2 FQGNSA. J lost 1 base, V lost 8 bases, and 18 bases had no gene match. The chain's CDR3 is CASSIATSWVGGTDTQYF. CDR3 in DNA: TGTGCCAGCTCCATCGCGACTAGCTGGGTGGGCGGCACAGATACGCAGTATTTT.

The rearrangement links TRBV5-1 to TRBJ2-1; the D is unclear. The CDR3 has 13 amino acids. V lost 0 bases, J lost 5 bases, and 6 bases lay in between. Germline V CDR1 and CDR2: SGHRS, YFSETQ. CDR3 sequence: CASSLGHNNEQFF. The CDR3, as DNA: TGCGCCAGCAGCTTGGGACACAACAATGAGCAGTTCTTC.

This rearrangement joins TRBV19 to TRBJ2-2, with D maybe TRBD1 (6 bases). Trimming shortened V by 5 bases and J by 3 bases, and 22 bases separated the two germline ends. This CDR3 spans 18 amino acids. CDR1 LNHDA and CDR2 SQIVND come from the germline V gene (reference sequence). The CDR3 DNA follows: TGTGCCAGTAGTTTACTACAGGGCTATGCTACGGACACCGGGGAGCTGTTTTTT. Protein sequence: CASSLLQGYATDTGELFF. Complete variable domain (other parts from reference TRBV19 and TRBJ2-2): DGGITQSPKYLFRKEGQNVTLSCEQNLNHDAMYWYRQDPGQGLRLIYYSQIVNDFQKGDIAEGYSVSREKKESFPLTVTSAQKNPTAFYLCASSLLQGYATDTGELFFGEGSRLTVL.